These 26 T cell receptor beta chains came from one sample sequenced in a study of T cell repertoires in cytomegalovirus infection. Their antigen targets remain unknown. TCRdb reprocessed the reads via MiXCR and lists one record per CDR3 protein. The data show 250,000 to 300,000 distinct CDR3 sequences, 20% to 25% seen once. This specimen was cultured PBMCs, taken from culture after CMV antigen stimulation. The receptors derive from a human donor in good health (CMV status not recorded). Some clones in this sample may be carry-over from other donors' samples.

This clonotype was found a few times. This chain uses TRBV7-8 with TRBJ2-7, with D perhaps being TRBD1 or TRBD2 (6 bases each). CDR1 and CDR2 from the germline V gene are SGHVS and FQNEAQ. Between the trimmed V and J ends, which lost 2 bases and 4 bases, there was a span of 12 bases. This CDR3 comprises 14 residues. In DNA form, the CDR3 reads TGTGCCAGCAGCTTAAAGGGGGGCCTATACGAGCAGTACGTC. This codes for CASSLKGGLYEQYV.

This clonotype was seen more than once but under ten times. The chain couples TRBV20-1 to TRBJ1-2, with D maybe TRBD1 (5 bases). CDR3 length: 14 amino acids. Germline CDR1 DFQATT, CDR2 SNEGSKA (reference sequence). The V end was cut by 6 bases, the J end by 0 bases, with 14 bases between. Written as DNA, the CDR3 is TGCAGTGCCCCTGGGGCAGGAACTAACTATGGCTACACCTTC. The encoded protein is CSAPGAGTNYGYTF.

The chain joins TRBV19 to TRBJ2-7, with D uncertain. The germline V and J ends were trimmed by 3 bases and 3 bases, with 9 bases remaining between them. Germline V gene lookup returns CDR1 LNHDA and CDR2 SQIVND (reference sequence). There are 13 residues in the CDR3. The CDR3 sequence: CASSISRSYEQYF. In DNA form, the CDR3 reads TGTGCCAGTAGTATTTCGAGGAGCTACGAGCAGTACTTC.

The CDR3 coding sequence is TGTGCCAGCAGTCCAACTGGGACTAGCGGGGATTCCTACGAGCAGTACGTC. Translated: CASSPTGTSGDSYEQYV. The J gene is TRBJ2-7, the V gene TRBV27, with 13 bases that match TRBD2. Trimming cost V 5 bases and J 1 base; bases outside gene matches: 8. CDR3 size: 17 residues. The germline gives CDR1 MNHEY, CDR2 SMNVEV (reference sequence).

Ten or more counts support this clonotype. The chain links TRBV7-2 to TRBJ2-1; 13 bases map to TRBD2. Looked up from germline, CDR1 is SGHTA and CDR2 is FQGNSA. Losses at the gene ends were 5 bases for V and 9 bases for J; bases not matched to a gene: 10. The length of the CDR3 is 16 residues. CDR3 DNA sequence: TGTGCCAGCAGCCGCGCCGGGGGACTAGCGGGATTTGAGCAGTTCTTC. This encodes CASSRAGGLAGFEQFF.

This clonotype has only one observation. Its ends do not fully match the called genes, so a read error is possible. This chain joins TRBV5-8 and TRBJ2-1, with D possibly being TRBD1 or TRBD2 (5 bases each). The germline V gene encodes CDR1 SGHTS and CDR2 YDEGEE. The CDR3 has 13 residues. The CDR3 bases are TGCGCCAGCAGCGGAGCCAGCCAGGGTGAGCAGTTCTTC. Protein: CASSGASQGEQFF.

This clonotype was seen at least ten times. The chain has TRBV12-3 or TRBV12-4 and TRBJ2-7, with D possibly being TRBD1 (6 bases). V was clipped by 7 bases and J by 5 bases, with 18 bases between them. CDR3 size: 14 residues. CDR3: CASTGQGWIDEQYF. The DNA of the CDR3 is TGTGCCAGCACGGGGCAGGGGTGGATCGACGAGCAGTACTTC.

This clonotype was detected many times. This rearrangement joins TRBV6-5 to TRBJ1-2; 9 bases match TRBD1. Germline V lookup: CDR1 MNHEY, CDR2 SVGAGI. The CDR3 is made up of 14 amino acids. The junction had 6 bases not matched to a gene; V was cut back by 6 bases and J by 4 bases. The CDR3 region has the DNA TGTGCCAGCAGCGGAACAGGGGGCGGCTATGGCTACACCTTC. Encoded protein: CASSGTGGGYGYTF.

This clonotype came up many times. The CDR3 sequence: CASSLLSGVAGELFF. The CDR3 DNA follows: TGTGCCAGCAGCTTATTGTCTGGGGTGGCCGGGGAGCTGTTTTTT. The chain recombines TRBV7-2 with TRBJ2-2; D unresolved. CDR1 and CDR2 (germline): SGHTA, FQGNSA. V lost 2 bases to trimming and J lost 6 bases, with 13 bases between them. The CDR3 totals 15 residues.

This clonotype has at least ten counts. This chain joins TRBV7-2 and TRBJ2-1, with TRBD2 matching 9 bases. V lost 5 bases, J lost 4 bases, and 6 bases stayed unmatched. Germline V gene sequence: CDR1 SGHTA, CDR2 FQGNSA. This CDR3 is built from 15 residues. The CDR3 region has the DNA TGTGCCAGCAGCCTCTCTAGCGGGAATTACAATGAGCAGTTCTTC. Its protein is CASSLSSGNYNEQFF.

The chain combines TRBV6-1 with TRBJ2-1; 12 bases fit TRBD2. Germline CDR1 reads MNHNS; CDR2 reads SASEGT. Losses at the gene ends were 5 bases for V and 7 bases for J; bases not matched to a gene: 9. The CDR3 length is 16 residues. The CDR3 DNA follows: TGTGCCAGCAGTTACCGCGGGACTAGCGGGTTAAATGAGCAGTTCTTC. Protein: CASSYRGTSGLNEQFF.

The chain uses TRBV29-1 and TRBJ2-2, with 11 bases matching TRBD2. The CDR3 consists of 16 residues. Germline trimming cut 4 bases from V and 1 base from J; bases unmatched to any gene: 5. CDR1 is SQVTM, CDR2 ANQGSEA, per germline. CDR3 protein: CSVGTSGGGNTGELFF. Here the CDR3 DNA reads TGCAGCGTTGGCACTAGCGGGGGAGGGAACACCGGGGAGCTGTTTTTT.

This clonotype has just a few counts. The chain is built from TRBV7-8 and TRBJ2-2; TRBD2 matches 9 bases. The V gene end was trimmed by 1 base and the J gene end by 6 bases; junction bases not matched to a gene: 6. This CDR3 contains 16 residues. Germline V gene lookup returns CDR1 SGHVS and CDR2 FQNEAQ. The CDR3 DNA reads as TGTGCCAGCAGCTTAGGGGGTAGCGGGAGCGCCGGGGAGCTGTTTTTT. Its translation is CASSLGGSGSAGELFF.

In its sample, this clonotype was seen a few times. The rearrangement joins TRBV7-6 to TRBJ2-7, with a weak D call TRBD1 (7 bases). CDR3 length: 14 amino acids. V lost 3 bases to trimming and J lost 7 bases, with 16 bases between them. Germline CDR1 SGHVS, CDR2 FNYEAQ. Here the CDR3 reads CASSFGGGRQEQYF. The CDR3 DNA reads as TGTGCCAGCAGCTTTGGAGGGGGCCGACAGGAGCAGTACTTC.

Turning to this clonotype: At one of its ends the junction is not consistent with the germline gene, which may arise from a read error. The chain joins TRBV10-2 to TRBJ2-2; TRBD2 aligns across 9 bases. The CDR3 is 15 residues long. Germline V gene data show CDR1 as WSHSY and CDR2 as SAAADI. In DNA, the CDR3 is TGCGCCTGCAGGACCGGGACTAGCTTGTCCGGGGAGCTGTTTTTT. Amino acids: CACRTGTSLSGELFF.

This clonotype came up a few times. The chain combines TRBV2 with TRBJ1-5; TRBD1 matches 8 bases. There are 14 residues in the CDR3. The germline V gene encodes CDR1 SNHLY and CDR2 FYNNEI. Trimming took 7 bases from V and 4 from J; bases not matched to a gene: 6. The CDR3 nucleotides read TGTGCCAGCACTGCGCAGGGGGCTAATCAGCCCCAGCATTTT. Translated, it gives CASTAQGANQPQHF.

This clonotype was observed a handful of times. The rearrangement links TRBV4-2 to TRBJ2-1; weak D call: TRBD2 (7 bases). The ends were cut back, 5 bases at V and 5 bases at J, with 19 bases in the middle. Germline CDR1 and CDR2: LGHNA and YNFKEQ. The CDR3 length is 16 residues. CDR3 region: CASSGPSGGLNNEQFF. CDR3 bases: TGTGCCAGCAGCGGCCCGTCGGGGGGCCTAAACAATGAGCAGTTCTTC.

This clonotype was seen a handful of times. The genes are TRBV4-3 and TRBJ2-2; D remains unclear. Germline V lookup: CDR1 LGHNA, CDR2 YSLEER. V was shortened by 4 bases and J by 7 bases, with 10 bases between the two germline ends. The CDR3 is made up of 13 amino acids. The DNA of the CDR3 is TGCGCCAGCAGCCGGGCCCAAGGCGGGGAGCTGTTTTTT. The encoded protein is CASSRAQGGELFF.

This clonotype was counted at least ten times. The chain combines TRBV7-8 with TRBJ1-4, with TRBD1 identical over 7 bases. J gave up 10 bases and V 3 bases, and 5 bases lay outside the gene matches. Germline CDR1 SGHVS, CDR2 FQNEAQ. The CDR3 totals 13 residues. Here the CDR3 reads CASSFTGDGKLFF. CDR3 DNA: TGTGCCAGCAGCTTTACAGGGGATGGAAAACTGTTTTTT.

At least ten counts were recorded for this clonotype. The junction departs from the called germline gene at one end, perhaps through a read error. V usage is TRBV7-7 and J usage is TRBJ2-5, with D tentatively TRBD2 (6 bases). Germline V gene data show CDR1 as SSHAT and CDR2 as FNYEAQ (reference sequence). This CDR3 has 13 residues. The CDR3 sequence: CASSLDRGETQYF. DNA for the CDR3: TGTGCTAGCAGCTTAGATCGGGGGGAGACCCAGTACTTC. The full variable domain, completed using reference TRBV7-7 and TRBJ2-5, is GAGVSQSPRYKVTKRGQDVTLRCDPISSHATLYWYQQALGQGPEFLTYFNYEAQPDKSGLPSDRFSAERPEGSISTLTIQRTEQRDSAMYRCASSLDRGETQYFGPGTRLLVL.

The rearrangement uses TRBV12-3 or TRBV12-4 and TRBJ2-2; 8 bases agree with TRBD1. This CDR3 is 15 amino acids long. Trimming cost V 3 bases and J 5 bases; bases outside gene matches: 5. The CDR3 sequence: CASSLWTGSTGELFF. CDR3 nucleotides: TGTGCCAGCAGTTTGTGGACAGGGTCTACCGGGGAGCTGTTTTTT.

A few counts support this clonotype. CDR3 amino acids: CSVTGTGMNTEAFF. Here the CDR3 DNA reads TGCAGCGTGACAGGGACCGGGATGAACACTGAAGCTTTCTTT. The chain carries TRBV29-1 and TRBJ1-1, with 7 bases identical to TRBD1. The length of the CDR3 is 14 residues. The junction had 7 bases not matched to a gene; V was cut back by 6 bases and J by 0 bases. Germline V gene data show CDR1 as SQVTM and CDR2 as ANQGSEA.

The CDR3 bases are TGTGCCAGCAGCCGGACAGGGGATGAGTTCTTC. This sequence encodes CASSRTGDEFF. The chain carries TRBV7-9 and TRBJ2-1; TRBD1 matches 9 bases. The V segment lost 5 bases and the J segment 14 bases; nucleotides outside the gene matches: 4. The CDR3 runs to 11 residues. From germline, CDR1 is SEHNR and CDR2 FQNEAQ (reference sequence).

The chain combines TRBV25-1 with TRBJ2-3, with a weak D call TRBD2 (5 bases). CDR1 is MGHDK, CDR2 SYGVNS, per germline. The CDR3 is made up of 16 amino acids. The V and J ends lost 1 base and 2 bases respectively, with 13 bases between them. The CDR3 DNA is TGTGCCAGCAGTGAATTAAAGCGGACTGACACAGATACGCAGTATTTT. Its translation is CASSELKRTDTDTQYF.

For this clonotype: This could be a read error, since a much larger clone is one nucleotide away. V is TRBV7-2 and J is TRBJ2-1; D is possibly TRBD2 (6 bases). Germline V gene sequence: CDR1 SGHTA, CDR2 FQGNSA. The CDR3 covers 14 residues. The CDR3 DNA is TGTGCCAGCAGCTTGTGGACTACCAACAATGAGCAGATCTTC. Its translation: CASSLWTTNNEQIF.

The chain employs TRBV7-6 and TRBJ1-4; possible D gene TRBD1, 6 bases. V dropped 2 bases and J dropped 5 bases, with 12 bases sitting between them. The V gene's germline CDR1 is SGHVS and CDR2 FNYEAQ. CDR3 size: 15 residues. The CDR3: CASSLKGGGNEKLFF. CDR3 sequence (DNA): TGTGCCAGCAGCTTAAAGGGAGGGGGAAATGAAAAACTGTTTTTT.